This T cell receptor (beta chain) was captured by sequencing in a study of identical twins. Study-level findings and limits: Zero-insertion analyses could be partly confounded by invariant MAIT and iNKT cells.

This CDR3 contains 15 residues. The trim removed 0 bases at V and 6 bases at J, leaving 5 bases unmatched. Germline assignment: CDR1 SGHRS and CDR2 YFSETQ. TCRdb reprocessed the 5' RACE reads with MiXCR, giving one entry per CDR3 protein. The data contain about 520,000 distinct CDR3 sequences, under 25% of them seen just once; the ten biggest clones take up approximately 0.95%. In this sample, this clonotype turned up a few times. Antigen unknown. The same data also contributed to another study, on T cells expressing NK-cell markers. Turning to that study: Within the sequenced cohort of eight donors, seven exhibited HCMV seropositivity and one was seronegative.

The chain combines TRBV5-1 with TRBJ2-7; 11 bases fit TRBD2. Sequencing was done on a sample of CD4+ T cells sorted from blood. The sequence was collected from a young woman in good health. CDR3 protein: CASSLGLAGRGEQYF. The CDR3 nucleotides read TGCGCCAGCAGCTTGGGACTAGCGGGGCGAGGCGAGCAGTACTTC.